Reported below is one T cell receptor (beta chain). This sample was taken from a study of blood T cell repertoires in COVID-19. Between the trimmed V and J ends, which lost 3 bases and 0 bases, there was a span of 8 bases. Germline assignment: CDR1 DFQATT and CDR2 SNEGSKA (reference sequence). The CDR3 length is 13 residues. Sequencing used immunoSEQ multiplex PCR; TCRdb keeps in-frame clones, though not all of them. The sample lists roughly 120,000 clones, around 87% occurring once. The chain couples TRBV20-1 to TRBJ1-1; D unclear. The origin of this receptor is a human donor in a cohort sampled during active COVID-19. Sequencing was performed on peripheral blood. CDR3 protein: CSASQIMNTEAFF. CDR3 nucleotides: TGCAGTGCTAGTCAGATCATGAACACTGAAGCTTTCTTT.